Listed below are T cell receptor beta chains from one sample, sequenced in a study of blood T cell repertoires in COVID-19. Method: immunoSEQ multiplex PCR; TCRdb's copy keeps in-frame clones and lacks some. The data contain about 46,000 clones, roughly 87% of them singletons. The sequencing input was peripheral blood. The receptors here all came from a man between 60 and 75 years old with active COVID-19. CDR3s include the opening cysteine and the closing phenylalanine or tryptophan. A D gene is named only where the DNA matches it firmly. Clone size is given for some rows only: seen once, a few or many times, or a class if the clone is expanded.

J | V | D | size | DNA | CDR3
TRBJ2-7 | TRBV6-5 | . | . | TGTGCCAGCAGTTACTCCCAACAGGAACCCTCCTACGAGCAGTACTTC | CASSYSQQEPSYEQYF
TRBJ2-7 | TRBV5-1 | TRBD1 | . | TGCGCCAGCAGCTTGAGGACAGGCTACTACGAGCAGTACTTC | CASSLRTGYYEQYF
TRBJ2-2 | TRBV5-5 | TRBD1 | . | TGTGCCAGCAGCTTGGGACAGGGGGCGACCGGGGAGCTGTTTTTT | CASSLGQGATGELFF
TRBJ1-1 | TRBV5-6 | . | . | TGTGCCAGCTCCTTGGATAGAGGGAGGATCACTGAAGCTTTCTTT | CASSLDRGRITEAFF
TRBJ1-1 | TRBV19 | . | . | TGTGCCAGTACCTCGACAGGAGATACTGAAGCTTTCTTT | CASTSTGDTEAFF
TRBJ2-3 | TRBV11-2 | TRBD1 | . | TGTGCCAGCAGCTTAGCCGGACAGGGGTATCAGGCAGATACGCAGTATTTT | CASSLAGQGYQADTQYF
TRBJ2-5 | TRBV28 | . | . | TGTGCCAGCAACGGGGGACACCAAGAGACCCAGTACTTC | CASNGGHQETQYF
TRBJ1-2 | TRBV20-1 | . | few | TGCAGTGCTAGTGGGGACACGAACTATGGCTACACCTTC | CSASGDTNYGYTF
TRBJ2-7 | TRBV18 | TRBD1 | . | TGTGCCAGCTCACCAAGGGACAGGTCCCACGAGCAGTACTTC | CASSPRDRSHEQYF
TRBJ2-7 | TRBV7-2 | TRBD2 | . | TGTGCCAGCAGCCCACGAGGAGGGAGGGGCCACCCGTCCTACGAGCAGTACTTC | CASSPRGGRGHPSYEQYF